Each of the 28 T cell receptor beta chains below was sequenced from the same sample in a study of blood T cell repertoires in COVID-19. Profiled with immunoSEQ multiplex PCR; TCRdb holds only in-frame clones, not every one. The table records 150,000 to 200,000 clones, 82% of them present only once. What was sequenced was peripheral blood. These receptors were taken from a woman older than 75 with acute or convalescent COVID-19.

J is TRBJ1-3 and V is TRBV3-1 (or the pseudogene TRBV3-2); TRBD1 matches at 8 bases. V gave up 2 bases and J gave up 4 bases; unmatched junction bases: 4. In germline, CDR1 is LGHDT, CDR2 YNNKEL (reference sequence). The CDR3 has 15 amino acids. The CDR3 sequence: CASSQRTGSGNTIYF. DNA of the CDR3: TGTGCCAGCAGCCAACGGACAGGGTCAGGAAACACCATATATTTT.

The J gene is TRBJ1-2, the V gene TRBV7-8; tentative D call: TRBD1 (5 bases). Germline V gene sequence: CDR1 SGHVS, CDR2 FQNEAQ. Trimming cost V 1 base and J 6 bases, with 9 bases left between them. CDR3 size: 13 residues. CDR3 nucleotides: TGTGCCAGCAGCTTAGATGGGGCGAATGGCTACACCTTC. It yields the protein CASSLDGANGYTF.

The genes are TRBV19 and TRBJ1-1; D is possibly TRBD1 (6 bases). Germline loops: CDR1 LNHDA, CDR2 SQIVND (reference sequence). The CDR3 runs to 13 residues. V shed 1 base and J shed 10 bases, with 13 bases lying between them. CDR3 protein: CASSIGTVPAAFF. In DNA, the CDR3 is TGTGCCAGTAGTATAGGGACAGTCCCGGCAGCTTTCTTT.

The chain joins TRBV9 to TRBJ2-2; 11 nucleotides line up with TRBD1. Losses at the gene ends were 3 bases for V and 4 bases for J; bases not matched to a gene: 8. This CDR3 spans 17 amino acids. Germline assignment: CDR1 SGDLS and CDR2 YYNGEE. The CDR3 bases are TGTGCCAGCAGCGGGTTAGGACAGGGGGCGACCACCGGGGAGCTGTTTTTT. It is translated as CASSGLGQGATTGELFF.

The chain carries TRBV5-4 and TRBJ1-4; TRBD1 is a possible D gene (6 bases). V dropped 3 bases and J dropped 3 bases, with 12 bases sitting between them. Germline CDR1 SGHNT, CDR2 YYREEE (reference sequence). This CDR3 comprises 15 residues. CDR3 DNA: TGTGCCAGCAGCTCGGCCACAGGGTCTAATGAAAAACTGTTTTTT. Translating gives CASSSATGSNEKLFF.

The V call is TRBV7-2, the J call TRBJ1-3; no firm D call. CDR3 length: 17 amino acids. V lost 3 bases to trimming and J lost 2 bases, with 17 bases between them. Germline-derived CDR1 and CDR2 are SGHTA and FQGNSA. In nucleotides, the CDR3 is TGTGCCAGCAGCTTTAGCGGTGATAGGAGGGCTGGAAACACCATATATTTT. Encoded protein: CASSFSGDRRAGNTIYF.

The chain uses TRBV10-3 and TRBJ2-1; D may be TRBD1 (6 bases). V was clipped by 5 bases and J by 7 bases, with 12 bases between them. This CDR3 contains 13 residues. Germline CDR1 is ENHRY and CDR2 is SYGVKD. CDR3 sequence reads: CAISSRGDNEQFF. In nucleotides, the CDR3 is TGTGCCATCAGTTCCAGGGGTGATAATGAGCAGTTCTTC.

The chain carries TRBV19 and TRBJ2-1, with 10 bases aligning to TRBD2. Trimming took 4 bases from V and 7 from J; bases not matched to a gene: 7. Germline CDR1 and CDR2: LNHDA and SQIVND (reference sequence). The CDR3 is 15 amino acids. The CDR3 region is CASSRLTSGANEQFF. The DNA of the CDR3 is TGTGCCAGTAGTAGGTTAACTAGCGGGGCGAATGAGCAGTTCTTC. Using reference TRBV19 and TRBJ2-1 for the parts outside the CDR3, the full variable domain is DGGITQSPKYLFRKEGQNVTLSCEQNLNHDAMYWYRQDPGQGLRLIYYSQIVNDFQKGDIAEGYSVSREKKESFPLTVTSAQKNPTAFYLCASSRLTSGANEQFFGPGTRLTVL.

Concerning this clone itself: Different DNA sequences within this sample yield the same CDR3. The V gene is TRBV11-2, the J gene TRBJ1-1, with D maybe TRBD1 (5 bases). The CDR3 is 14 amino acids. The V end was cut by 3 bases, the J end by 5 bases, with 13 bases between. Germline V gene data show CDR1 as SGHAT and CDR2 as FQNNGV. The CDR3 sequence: CASSFGGVRTEAFF. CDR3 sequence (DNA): TGTGCCAGCAGCTTTGGGGGGGTGCGGACTGAAGCTTTCTTT.

The CDR3 coding sequence is TGCGCCAGTCTGTGGGACAGCGGGACCCAGTACTTC. Residues: CASLWDSGTQYF. The gene calls are TRBV10-2 and TRBJ2-5, with 7 nucleotides matching TRBD1. The CDR3 is 12 residues long. Germline-derived CDR1 and CDR2 are WSHSY and SAAADI. Germline trimming cut 9 bases from V and 7 bases from J; bases unmatched to any gene: 8.

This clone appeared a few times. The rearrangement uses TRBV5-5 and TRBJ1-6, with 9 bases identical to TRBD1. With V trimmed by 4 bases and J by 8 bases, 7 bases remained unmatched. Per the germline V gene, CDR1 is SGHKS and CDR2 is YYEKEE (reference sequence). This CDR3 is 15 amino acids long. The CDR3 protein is CASSALTGGDSPLHF. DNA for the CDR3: TGTGCCAGCAGCGCACTGACAGGGGGGGATTCACCCCTCCACTTT.

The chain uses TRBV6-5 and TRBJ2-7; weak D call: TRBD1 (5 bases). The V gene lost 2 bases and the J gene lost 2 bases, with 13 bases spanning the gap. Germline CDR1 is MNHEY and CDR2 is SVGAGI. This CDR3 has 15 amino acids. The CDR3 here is CASSYPAGYPYEQYF. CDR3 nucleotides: TGTGCCAGCAGTTACCCCGCAGGGTACCCCTACGAGCAGTACTTC.

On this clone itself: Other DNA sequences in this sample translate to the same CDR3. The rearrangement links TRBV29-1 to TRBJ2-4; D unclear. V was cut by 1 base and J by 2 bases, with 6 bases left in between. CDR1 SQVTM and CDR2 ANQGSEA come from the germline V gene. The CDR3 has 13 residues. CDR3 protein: CSVEGASKNIQYF. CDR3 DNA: TGCAGCGTTGAAGGCGCATCCAAAAACATTCAGTACTTC.

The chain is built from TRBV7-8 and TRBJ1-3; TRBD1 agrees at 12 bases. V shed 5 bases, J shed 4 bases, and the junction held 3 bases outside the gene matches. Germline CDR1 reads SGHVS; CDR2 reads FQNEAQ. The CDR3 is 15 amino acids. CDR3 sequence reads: CASSKGQGAGNTIYF. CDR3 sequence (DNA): TGTGCCAGCAGCAAGGGACAGGGGGCGGGAAACACCATATATTTT.

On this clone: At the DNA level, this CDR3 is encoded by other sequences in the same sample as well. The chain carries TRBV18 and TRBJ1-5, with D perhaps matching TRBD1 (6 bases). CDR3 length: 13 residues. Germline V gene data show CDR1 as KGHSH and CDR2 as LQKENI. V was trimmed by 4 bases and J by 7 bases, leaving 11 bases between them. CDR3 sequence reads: CASSLDRNQPQHF. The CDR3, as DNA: TGTGCCAGCTCACTCGACAGGAACCAGCCCCAGCATTTT.

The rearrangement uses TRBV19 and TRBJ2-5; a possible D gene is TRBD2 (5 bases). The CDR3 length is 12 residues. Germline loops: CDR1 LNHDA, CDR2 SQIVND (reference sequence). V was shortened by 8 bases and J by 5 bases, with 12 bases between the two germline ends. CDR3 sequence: CASARDWETQYF. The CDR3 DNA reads TGTGCCAGTGCTCGGGATTGGGAGACCCAGTACTTC.

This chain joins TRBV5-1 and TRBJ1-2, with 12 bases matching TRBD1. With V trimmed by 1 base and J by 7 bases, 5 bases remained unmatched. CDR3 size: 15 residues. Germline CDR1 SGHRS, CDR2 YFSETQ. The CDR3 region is CASSLRDRGLSGYTF. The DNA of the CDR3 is TGCGCCAGCAGCTTGCGGGACAGGGGGCTGAGTGGCTACACCTTC.

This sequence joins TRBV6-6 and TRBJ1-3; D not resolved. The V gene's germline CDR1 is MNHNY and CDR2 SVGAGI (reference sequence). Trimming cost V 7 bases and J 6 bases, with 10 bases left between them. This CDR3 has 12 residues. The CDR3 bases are TGTGCCAGCATTGGGCCCGAAAACACCATATATTTT. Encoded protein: CASIGPENTIYF.

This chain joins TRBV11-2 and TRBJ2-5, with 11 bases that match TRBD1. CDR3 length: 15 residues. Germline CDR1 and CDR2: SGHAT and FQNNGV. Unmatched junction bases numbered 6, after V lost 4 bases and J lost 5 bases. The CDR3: CASSSWDRGLETQYF. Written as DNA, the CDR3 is TGTGCCAGCAGCTCGTGGGACAGGGGGTTGGAGACCCAGTACTTC.

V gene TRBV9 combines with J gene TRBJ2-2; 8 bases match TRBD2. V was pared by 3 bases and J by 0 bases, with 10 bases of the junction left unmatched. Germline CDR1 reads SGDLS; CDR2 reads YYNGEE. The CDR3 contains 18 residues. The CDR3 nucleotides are TGTGCCAGCAGCGCGCCCTCGGGACTAGGCCCGAACACCGGGGAGCTGTTTTTT. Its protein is CASSAPSGLGPNTGELFF.

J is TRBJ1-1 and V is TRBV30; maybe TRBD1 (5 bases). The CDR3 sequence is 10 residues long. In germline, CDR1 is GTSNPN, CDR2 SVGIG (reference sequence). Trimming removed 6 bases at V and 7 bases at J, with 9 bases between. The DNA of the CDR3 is TGTGCCTGCCACAGGAGTGAAGCTTTCTTT. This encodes CACHRSEAFF. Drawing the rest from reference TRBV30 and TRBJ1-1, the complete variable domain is SQTIHQWPATLVQPVGSPLSLECTVEGTSNPNLYWYRQAAGRGLQLLFYSVGIGQISSEVPQNLSASRPQDRQFILSSKKLLLSDSGFYLCACHRSEAFFGQGTRLTVV.

CDR3 amino acids: CASRPRTAYYGYTF. The CDR3 DNA is TGTGCCAGCAGACCGCGGACAGCTTACTATGGCTACACCTTC. This chain joins TRBV28 and TRBJ1-2, with D possibly being TRBD1 (6 bases). Trimming pared 6 bases from V and 3 bases from J, leaving 14 bases between. The CDR3 covers 14 residues. Germline V gene lookup returns CDR1 MDHEN and CDR2 SYDVKM.

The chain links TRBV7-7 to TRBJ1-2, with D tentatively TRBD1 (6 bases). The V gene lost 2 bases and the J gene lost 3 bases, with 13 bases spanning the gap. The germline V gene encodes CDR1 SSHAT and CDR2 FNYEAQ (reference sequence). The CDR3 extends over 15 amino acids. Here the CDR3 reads CASSLMGALDYGYTF. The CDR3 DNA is TGTGCCAGCAGCTTAATGGGGGCCCTCGACTATGGCTACACCTTC.

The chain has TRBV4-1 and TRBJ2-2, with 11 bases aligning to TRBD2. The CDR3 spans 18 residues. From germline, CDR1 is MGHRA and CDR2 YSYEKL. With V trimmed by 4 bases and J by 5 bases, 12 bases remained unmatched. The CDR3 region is CASSPRGSGRVGTGELFF. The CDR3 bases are TGCGCCAGCAGCCCCCGGGGTAGCGGGAGGGTGGGGACCGGGGAGCTGTTTTTT.

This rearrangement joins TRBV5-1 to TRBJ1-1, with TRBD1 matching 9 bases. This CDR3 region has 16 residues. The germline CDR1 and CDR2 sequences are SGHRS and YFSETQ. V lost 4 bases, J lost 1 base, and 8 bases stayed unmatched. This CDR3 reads CASSPIQGAGNTEAFF. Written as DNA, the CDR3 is TGCGCCAGCAGCCCGATACAGGGGGCAGGGAACACTGAAGCTTTCTTT.

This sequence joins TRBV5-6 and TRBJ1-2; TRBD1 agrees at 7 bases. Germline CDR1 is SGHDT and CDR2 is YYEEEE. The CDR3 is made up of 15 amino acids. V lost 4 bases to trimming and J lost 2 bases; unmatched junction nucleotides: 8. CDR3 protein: CASSPPKQGNYGYTF. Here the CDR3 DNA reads TGTGCCAGCAGCCCTCCGAAACAGGGGAACTATGGCTACACCTTC.

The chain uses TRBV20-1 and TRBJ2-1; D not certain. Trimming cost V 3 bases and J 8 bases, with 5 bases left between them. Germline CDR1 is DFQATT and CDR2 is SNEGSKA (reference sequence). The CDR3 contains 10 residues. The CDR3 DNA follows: TGCAGTGCTAGTCTCCATGAGCAGTTCTTC. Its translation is CSASLHEQFF.

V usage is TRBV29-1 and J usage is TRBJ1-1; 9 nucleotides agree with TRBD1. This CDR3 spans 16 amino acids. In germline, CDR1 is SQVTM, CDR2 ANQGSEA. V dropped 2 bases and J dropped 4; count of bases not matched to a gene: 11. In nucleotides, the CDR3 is TGCAGCGTTGAATTTGGGACAGGGAGATTAGGCACTGAAGCTTTCTTT. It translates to CSVEFGTGRLGTEAFF.